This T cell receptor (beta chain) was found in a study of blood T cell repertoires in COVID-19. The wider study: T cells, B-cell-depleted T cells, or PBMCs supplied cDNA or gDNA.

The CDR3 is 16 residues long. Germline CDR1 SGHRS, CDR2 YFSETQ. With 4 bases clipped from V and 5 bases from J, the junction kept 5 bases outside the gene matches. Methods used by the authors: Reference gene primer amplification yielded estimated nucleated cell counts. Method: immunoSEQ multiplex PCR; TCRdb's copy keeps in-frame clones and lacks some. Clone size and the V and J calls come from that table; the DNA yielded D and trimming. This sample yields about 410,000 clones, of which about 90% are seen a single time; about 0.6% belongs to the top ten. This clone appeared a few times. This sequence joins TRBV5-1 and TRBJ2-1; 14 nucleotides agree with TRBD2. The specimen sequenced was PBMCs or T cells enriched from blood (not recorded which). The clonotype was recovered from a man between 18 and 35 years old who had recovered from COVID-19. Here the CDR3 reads CASSKGLAGANNEQFF. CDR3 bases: TGCGCCAGCAGCAAGGGACTAGCGGGAGCTAACAATGAGCAGTTCTTC.